The rows below give T cell receptor beta chains drawn from one sample of a study of blood T cell repertoires in COVID-19. TCRdb's table, derived via immunoSEQ multiplex PCR, lists solely in-frame clones and lacks some. The profile shows 150,000 to 200,000 clones, 70% to 85% of them singletons. Source material: PBMCs or T cells enriched from blood (not recorded which). These receptors all stem from a man over 45 who had recovered from COVID-19. The CDR3 runs from the conserved cysteine through the conserved F or W. The D gene is left open where the match is weak. Not all rows give a size; the values are once, few, many and, for expanded clones, a class.

size: few; J: TRBJ1-3; D: -; length: 15; V: TRBV3-1/TRBV3-2; CDR3: CASSQDLQFGNTIYF; DNA: TGTGCCAGCAGCCAAGATCTCCAGTTCGGAAACACCATATATTTT
size: -; J: TRBJ1-1; D: -; length: 17; V: TRBV4-1; CDR3: CASSQDPGTRIDTEAFF; DNA: TGCGCCAGCAGCCAGGATCCCGGGACACGTATTGACACTGAAGCTTTCTTT
size: -; J: TRBJ1-6; D: TRBD1; length: 16; V: TRBV27; CDR3: CASSTRNRGLNSPLHF; DNA: TGTGCCAGCAGTACCCGTAACAGGGGGCTCAATTCACCCCTCCACTTT
size: -; J: TRBJ2-6; D: -; length: 16; V: TRBV3-1/TRBV3-2; CDR3: CASSQGRTTGANVLTF; DNA: TGTGCCAGCAGCCAAGGAAGGACTACTGGGGCCAACGTCCTGACTTTC
size: -; J: TRBJ2-5; D: -; length: 13; V: TRBV5-1; CDR3: CASSQEVQETQYF; DNA: TGCGCCAGCAGCCAGGAGGTACAAGAGACCCAGTACTTC
size: -; J: TRBJ1-2; D: -; length: 14; V: TRBV3-1/TRBV3-2; CDR3: CASSQEVAGRGYTF; DNA: TGTGCCAGCAGCCAAGAAGTGGCAGGCCGTGGCTACACCTTC
size: -; J: TRBJ2-7; D: TRBD1; length: 15; V: TRBV28; CDR3: CASRRGQGAGDEQYF; DNA: TGTGCCAGCAGAAGAGGACAGGGGGCCGGCGACGAGCAGTACTTC
size: few; J: TRBJ1-1; D: -; length: 15; V: TRBV18; CDR3: CASSPLEGLNTEAFF; DNA: TGTGCCAGCTCACCACTCGAGGGCCTGAACACTGAAGCTTTCTTT
size: -; J: TRBJ2-3; D: TRBD2; length: 16; V: TRBV6-1; CDR3: CASSELAGVPSDTQYF; DNA: TGTGCCAGCAGTGAACTAGCGGGGGTTCCCTCCGATACGCAGTATTTT
size: -; J: TRBJ2-5; D: TRBD2; length: 13; V: TRBV27; CDR3: CASRSGGPGTQYF; DNA: TGTGCCAGCAGAAGCGGGGGGCCAGGGACCCAGTACTTC
size: -; J: TRBJ2-3; D: -; length: 15; V: TRBV9; CDR3: CASSWSYGMADTQYF; DNA: TGTGCCAGCAGCTGGAGCTACGGGATGGCAGATACGCAGTATTTT
size: -; J: TRBJ2-3; D: -; length: 17; V: TRBV11-2; CDR3: CASSLALVRASTDTQYF; DNA: TGTGCCAGCAGCTTAGCGTTGGTGAGGGCTAGCACAGATACGCAGTATTTT
size: -; J: TRBJ1-1; D: -; length: 16; V: TRBV4-1; CDR3: CASSQDGRGMNTEAFF; DNA: TGCGCCAGCAGCCAAGATGGCAGGGGAATGAACACTGAAGCTTTCTTT
size: medium-sized; J: TRBJ1-5; D: TRBD1; length: 16; V: TRBV19; CDR3: CASSSGTGTSNQPQHF; DNA: TGTGCCAGTAGTAGCGGGACAGGGACCAGCAATCAGCCCCAGCATTTT
size: -; J: TRBJ1-1; D: -; length: 14; V: TRBV2; CDR3: CASSSEGQNTEAFF; DNA: TGTGCCAGCAGTTCCGAGGGCCAAAACACTGAAGCTTTCTTT
size: -; J: TRBJ2-3; D: -; length: 15; V: TRBV9; CDR3: CASSVLGRPADTQYF; DNA: TGTGCCAGCAGCGTATTGGGGAGACCGGCAGATACGCAGTATTTT
size: few; J: TRBJ1-1; D: -; length: 13; V: TRBV5-6; CDR3: CASSFSRDTEAFF; DNA: TGTGCCAGCAGCTTTAGCAGGGACACTGAAGCTTTCTTT
size: -; J: TRBJ1-4; D: -; length: 14; V: TRBV2; CDR3: CASRLDSFNEKLFF; DNA: TGTGCCAGCAGACTCGACAGCTTTAATGAAAAACTGTTTTTT
size: -; J: TRBJ1-2; D: -; length: 11; V: TRBV25-1; CDR3: CASSEFYSYTF; DNA: TGTGCCAGCAGTGAATTTTACAGTTACACCTTC
size: -; J: TRBJ1-4; D: -; length: 14; V: TRBV19; CDR3: CASSITPGYEKLFF; DNA: TGTGCCAGTAGTATAACGCCAGGGTACGAAAAACTGTTTTTT
size: -; J: TRBJ2-1; D: -; length: 15; V: TRBV7-3; CDR3: CASSLLPSEYNEQFF; DNA: TGTGCCAGCAGCTTATTGCCTAGCGAGTACAATGAGCAGTTCTTC
size: -; J: TRBJ2-7; D: -; length: 12; V: TRBV29-1; CDR3: CSVRDIAYEQYF; DNA: TGCAGCGTTCGGGACATAGCCTACGAGCAGTACTTC
size: once; J: TRBJ1-2; D: -; length: 13; V: TRBV9; CDR3: CASSEENNYGYTF; DNA: TGTGCCAGCAGCGAAGAGAATAACTATGGCTACACCTTC
size: -; J: TRBJ1-5; D: -; length: 15; V: TRBV28; CDR3: CASRESGSGNQPQHF; DNA: TGTGCCAGCAGAGAGTCAGGGTCGGGCAATCAGCCCCAGCATTTT
size: -; J: TRBJ2-7; D: -; length: 15; V: TRBV9; CDR3: CASSVDMGASYEQYF; DNA: TGTGCCAGCAGCGTAGACATGGGCGCATCCTACGAGCAGTACTTC
size: -; J: TRBJ2-2; D: -; length: 16; V: TRBV6-1; CDR3: CASSDQGGANTGELFF; DNA: TGTGCCAGCAGTGATCAGGGTGGGGCGAACACCGGGGAGCTGTTTTTT
size: -; J: TRBJ2-3; D: TRBD1; length: 16; V: TRBV5-6; CDR3: CASSLMRDRITDTQYF; DNA: TGTGCCAGCAGCTTGATGCGGGACAGGATAACAGATACGCAGTATTTT
size: -; J: TRBJ1-1; D: -; length: 12; V: TRBV5-4; CDR3: CASSTGGHLAFF; DNA: TGTGCCAGCAGCACCGGTGGGCATCTAGCTTTCTTT
size: -; J: TRBJ2-2; D: -; length: 17; V: TRBV5-1; CDR3: CASSLDLAVQGTGELFF; DNA: TGCGCCAGCAGCTTGGATTTGGCGGTTCAGGGCACCGGGGAGCTGTTTTTT